This T cell receptor beta chain originates from a study of monozygotic twins with cystic fibrosis. General study findings and limits: Nucleotide-identical clonotype sharing was significantly higher within monozygotic CF twin pairs than between unrelated CF individuals.

V lost 4 bases to trimming and J lost 1 base, with 7 bases between them. Germline CDR1 and CDR2: SEHNR and FQNEAQ (reference sequence). The CDR3 consists of 13 residues. The table came from immunoSEQ multiplex PCR; TCRdb's copy has only in-frame clones and leaves some out. The sample shows around 30,000 clones, around 81% of them seen only once. Concerning this clone itself: As yet, its antigen is unknown.

The chain carries TRBV7-9 and TRBJ1-1; TRBD1 is a possible D gene (5 bases). The sample consisted of blood. The sequence was obtained from a girl aged 2-9 years with cystic fibrosis. The CDR3 reads CASSWDQNTEAFF. CDR3 DNA: TGTGCCAGCAGCTGGGACCAGAACACTGAAGCTTTCTTT.